This paragraph covers one T cell receptor (beta chain) sequence. What it recognizes is unknown. These data belong to a study of CD8+CD57+ T cells in acquired aplastic anemia. Study context: Recorded DNA amounts for sorted CD4+ and CD8+ cells had an average of approximately 3 ug. Approximately 11 million reads were obtained on average for healthy donor CD4+ cells.

Overall study results and limits: The same twenty-nine CD8+ CDR3 sequences occurred in patients and in controls. Controls did not differ significantly from patients in CD8+ Simpson's diversity.

The TCR beta profiling, which covered VDJ combination and CDR3 sequence, was carried out using genomic DNA as the template. One entry per CDR3 protein, called by TCRdb with MiXCR from the reads. This sample has some 410,000 distinct CDR3 sequences, with roughly 68% found just once. CDR3 size: 14 residues. V lost 4 bases to trimming and J lost 14 bases, with 23 bases between them. Germline V gene lookup returns CDR1 SGHDN and CDR2 FVKESK. Source material: sorted CD4+, CD8+, or CD8+CD57+ T cells (not recorded which) from PBMCs. The chain employs TRBV14 and TRBJ1-1, with D tentatively TRBD1 (5 bases). This TCR derives from a human donor in good health, serving as a control. The CDR3 DNA is TGTGCCAGCAGCCTGGAGGGACTAGCATACGGGCAGTTCTTT. It codes for CASSLEGLAYGQFF.